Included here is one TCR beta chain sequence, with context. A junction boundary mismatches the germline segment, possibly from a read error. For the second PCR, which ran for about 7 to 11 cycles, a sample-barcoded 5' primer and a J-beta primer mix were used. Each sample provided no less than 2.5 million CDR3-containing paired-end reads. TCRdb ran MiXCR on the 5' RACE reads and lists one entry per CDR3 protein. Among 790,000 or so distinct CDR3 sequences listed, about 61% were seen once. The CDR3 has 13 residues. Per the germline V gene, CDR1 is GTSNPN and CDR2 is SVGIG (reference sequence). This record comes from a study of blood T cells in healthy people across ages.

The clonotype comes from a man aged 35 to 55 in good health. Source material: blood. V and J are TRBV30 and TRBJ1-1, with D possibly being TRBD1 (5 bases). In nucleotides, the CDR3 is TGTGCCTTGAGTCTAGGGGAGACCACTGAAGCTTTCTTT. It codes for CALSLGETTEAFF.